Below are 31 T cell receptor beta chains sequenced from a single sample in a study of response to subunit inactivated influenza vaccine. In TCRdb, the RT-PCR reads were re-called with MiXCR into one record per CDR3 protein. The sample consists of about 650,000 distinct CDR3 sequences, roughly 14% of them appearing once. The sequencing used PBMCs from blood, collected about 11 days after vaccination. These receptors all stem from a man aged 50 to 60 who received an inactivated influenza vaccine.

CDR3 sequence (DNA): TGTGCCAGCAGCTTAGTATCGAACCGACTAGCGGTCTCCTACAATGAGCAGTTCTTC. It encodes CASSLVSNRLAVSYNEQFF. The V and J genes are TRBV11-2 and TRBJ2-1; 9 bases match TRBD2. CDR3 length: 19 residues. V lost 1 base, J lost 0 bases, and 10 bases stayed unmatched. Germline CDR1 reads SGHAT; CDR2 reads FQNNGV.

This clonotype came up many times. The chain has TRBV4-3 and TRBJ2-1; 11 nucleotides agree with TRBD2. Trimming at V came to 4 bases and at J to 8 bases, leaving 7 bases not matched to a gene. CDR3 size: 15 residues. CDR1 is LGHNA, CDR2 YSLEER, per germline. For the CDR3, the DNA is TGCGCCAGCAGCCGAGTAGCGGGAGGGCCTGATGAGCAGTTCTTC. Its translation is CASSRVAGGPDEQFF.

This clonotype has a handful of counts. The chain couples TRBV7-2 to TRBJ1-2; possibly TRBD1 for D (5 bases). This CDR3 has 17 amino acids. The germline CDR1 and CDR2 sequences are SGHTA and FQGNSA. Trimming stripped 3 bases from V and 3 bases from J, with 20 bases between. The CDR3 coding sequence is TGTGCCAGCAGCTTCGGGGCTGGGGGGGGTTTTTACTATGGCTACACCTTC. Protein: CASSFGAGGGFYYGYTF.

This clonotype has only a few counts. The V gene is TRBV11-2, the J gene TRBJ1-1; D remains ambiguous. V shed 1 base and J shed 4 bases, with 16 bases lying between them. This CDR3 is 16 amino acids long. Germline loops: CDR1 SGHAT, CDR2 FQNNGV. This CDR3 reads CASSLGSGGFGTEAFF. CDR3 nucleotide sequence: TGTGCCAGCAGCTTAGGTAGTGGAGGGTTCGGCACTGAAGCTTTCTTT.

This rearrangement joins TRBV7-2 to TRBJ2-3; 7 positions match TRBD2. With V trimmed by 0 bases and J by 6 bases, 3 bases remained unmatched. Per germline, CDR1 SGHTA and CDR2 FQGNSA. The CDR3 runs to 14 residues. CDR3 coding DNA: TGTGCCAGCAGCTTAGCCTGGGGGGGGGATACGCAGTATTTT. As protein: CASSLAWGGDTQYF.

The chain has TRBV20-1 and TRBJ2-1; no clear D gene. Per the germline V gene, CDR1 is DFQATT and CDR2 is SNEGSKA (reference sequence). This CDR3 is 10 amino acids long. The V end was cut by 6 bases, the J end by 2 bases, with 2 bases between. CDR3 in amino acids: CSATYNEQFF. The DNA for the CDR3 is TGCAGTGCGACCTACAATGAGCAGTTCTTC.

This clonotype was seen more than once but under ten times. J is TRBJ2-7 and V is TRBV6-6; no clear D gene. The germline V gene encodes CDR1 MNHNY and CDR2 SVGAGI (reference sequence). V was pared by 6 bases and J by 7 bases, with 16 bases between. The CDR3 spans 13 residues. CDR3 loop: CASRYSPEGEQYF. The CDR3 bases are TGTGCCAGCAGGTATTCCCCAGAAGGGGAGCAGTACTTC.

The chain employs TRBV6-1 and TRBJ2-1, with 8 bases fitting TRBD2. The V and J ends lost 6 bases and 4 bases, in that order; junction bases with no gene match: 8. The CDR3 runs 15 residues. Germline values: CDR1 MNHNS, CDR2 SASEGT. The DNA for the CDR3 is TGTGCCAGCAGCCCCTTTCGCGGGGGGTACAATGAGCAGTTCTTC. It translates to CASSPFRGGYNEQFF.

This clonotype has just a few counts. The chain couples TRBV6-2 or TRBV6-3 to TRBJ1-2; perhaps TRBD1 as D (5 bases). This CDR3 has 14 residues. Germline CDR1 is MNHEY and CDR2 is SVGEGT. V was shortened by 1 base and J by 4 bases, with 10 bases between the two germline ends. This chain's CDR3 is CASSYLDTSYGYTF. The CDR3 nucleotides read TGTGCCAGCAGTTACTTGGACACCAGCTATGGCTACACCTTC.

This clonotype has just a few counts. The chain employs TRBV5-1 and TRBJ2-1, with TRBD2 identical over 8 bases. V lost 3 bases to trimming and J lost 7 bases; unmatched junction nucleotides: 9. This CDR3 region has 15 residues. Germline values: CDR1 SGHRS, CDR2 YFSETQ. DNA for the CDR3: TGCGCCAGCAGCTCGCTCGGGGGGGCTGCGAATGAGCAGTTCTTC. This codes for CASSSLGGAANEQFF.

The chain recombines TRBV10-3 with TRBJ2-3, with D unresolved. CDR1 is ENHRY and CDR2 is SYGVKD in the germline V gene. There are 12 residues in the CDR3. V lost 6 bases to trimming and J lost 0 bases, with 4 bases between them. CDR3 sequence reads: CAIRGSTDTQYF. The CDR3 bases are TGTGCCATCAGGGGAAGCACAGATACGCAGTATTTT.

This clonotype was counted many times. The chain links TRBV9 to TRBJ2-1; 8 bases match TRBD2. Germline CDR1 and CDR2: SGDLS and YYNGEE. This CDR3 is 16 amino acids long. The trim removed 0 bases at V and 4 bases at J, leaving 6 bases unmatched. CDR3 DNA: TGTGCCAGCAGCGTAGCTGCGGCTAGCGGGTACAATGAGCAGTTCTTC. Protein sequence: CASSVAAASGYNEQFF.

This clonotype was detected a few times. V is TRBV12-3 or TRBV12-4 and J is TRBJ1-4; tentatively, D is TRBD1 (6 bases). The CDR3 totals 15 residues. Trimming shortened V by 3 bases and J by 3 bases, and 11 bases separated the two germline ends. CDR3 loop: CASSFGGPANEKLFF. For the CDR3, the DNA is TGTGCCAGCAGTTTTGGGGGGCCGGCTAATGAAAAACTGTTTTTT.

The chain joins TRBV5-1 to TRBJ2-7; D is undetermined. The germline V gene has CDR1 SGHRS and CDR2 YFSETQ. The CDR3 loop spans 15 amino acids. V was trimmed by 2 bases and J by 0 bases, leaving 12 bases between them. The CDR3 DNA reads as TGCGCCAGCAGCTTCGGACCTACATCCTCCTACGAGCAGTACTTC. It codes for CASSFGPTSSYEQYF.

This clonotype has ten or more counts. CDR3 DNA: TGTGCCAGCAGCCGGGGACAGGGCCACGAGCAGTACTTC. Its translation is CASSRGQGHEQYF. The gene calls are TRBV7-2 and TRBJ2-7; 9 nucleotides agree with TRBD1. This CDR3 comprises 13 residues. Trimming cost V 5 bases and J 5 bases; bases outside gene matches: 4. Per the germline V gene, CDR1 is SGHTA and CDR2 is FQGNSA.

A few counts support this clonotype. The V gene is TRBV12-3 or TRBV12-4, the J gene TRBJ2-3, with 10 bases that match TRBD2. The CDR3 runs to 15 residues. Germline trimming cut 6 bases from V and 3 bases from J; bases unmatched to any gene: 6. In DNA form, the CDR3 reads TGTGCCAGCAGCAAACTAGCGGGGCTGACAGATACGCAGTATTTT. Translated: CASSKLAGLTDTQYF.

This clonotype was seen only a few times. Here the CDR3 reads CASSSGRGRTEAFF. The CDR3 coding sequence is TGTGCCAGCAGCTCTGGGCGGGGGAGAACTGAAGCTTTCTTT. The rearrangement links TRBV7-2 to TRBJ1-1, with a weak D call TRBD1 (5 bases). The germline gives CDR1 SGHTA, CDR2 FQGNSA. V lost 4 bases, J lost 5 bases, and 14 bases lay in between. This CDR3 has 14 amino acids.

This chain joins TRBV18 and TRBJ2-3; 9 bases map to TRBD1. This CDR3 spans 17 amino acids. V was pared by 3 bases and J by 1 base, with 8 bases of the junction left unmatched. Germline CDR1 is KGHSH and CDR2 is LQKENI. CDR3: CASSPGTGRSGTDTQYF. The CDR3 DNA follows: TGTGCCAGCTCACCCGGGACAGGGCGTTCGGGCACAGATACGCAGTATTTT. The variable domain in full, with the rest retrieved from reference TRBV18 and TRBJ2-3, is NAGVMQNPRHLVRRRGQEARLRCSPMKGHSHVYWYRQLPEEGLKFMVYLQKENIIDESGMPKERFSAEFPKEGPSILRIQQVVRGDSAAYFCASSPGTGRSGTDTQYFGPGTRLTVL.

This sequence joins TRBV5-6 and TRBJ2-5; D call uncertain. The CDR3 length is 12 residues. CDR1 and CDR2 (germline): SGHDT, YYEEEE. The V and J ends lost 5 bases and 5 bases respectively, with 10 bases between them. The CDR3 sequence is CASSAFLETQYF. CDR3 DNA sequence: TGTGCCAGCAGTGCCTTTTTGGAGACCCAGTACTTC. Variable domain in full (rest from reference TRBV5-6 and TRBJ2-5): DAGVTQSPTHLIKTRGQQVTLRCSPKSGHDTVSWYQQALGQGPQFIFQYYEEEERQRGNFPDRFSGHQFPNYSSELNVNALLLGDSALYLCASSAFLETQYFGPGTRLLVL.

This rearrangement joins TRBV5-1 to TRBJ1-1; no firm D call. The CDR3 is 14 amino acids. Germline loops: CDR1 SGHRS, CDR2 YFSETQ. Trimming took off 3 bases at V and 1 base at J, with 10 bases between the two ends. CDR3 residues: CASSYTASNTEAFF. The CDR3 nucleotides are TGCGCCAGCAGCTATACAGCTTCGAACACTGAAGCTTTCTTT.

This clonotype was counted at least ten times. The chain recombines TRBV12-3 or TRBV12-4 with TRBJ2-2; possible D gene TRBD1, 5 bases. V gave up 2 bases and J gave up 1 base, with 8 bases separating them. The CDR3 runs to 15 residues. CDR3: CASSLQGWNTGELFF. In DNA form, the CDR3 reads TGTGCCAGCAGTTTACAGGGATGGAACACCGGGGAGCTGTTTTTT.

This clonotype turned up a few times. At one of its ends the junction is not consistent with the germline gene, which may arise from a read error. This chain links TRBV7-2 with TRBJ1-5; D is uncertain. This CDR3 region has 14 residues. From germline, CDR1 is SGHTA and CDR2 FQGNSA. DNA for the CDR3: TGTGCCAGCAGCCTAGCCCCCGGGAGCTGGCCCCAGCATTTT. Translation gives CASSLAPGSWPQHF. Full variable domain (rest looked up from reference TRBV7-2 and TRBJ1-5): GAGVSQSPSNKVTEKGKDVELRCDPISGHTALYWYRQSLGQGLEFLIYFQGNSAPDKSGLPSDRFSAERTGGSVSTLTIQRTQQEDSAVYLCASSLAPGSWPQHFGDGTRLSIL.

The J gene is TRBJ2-1, the V gene TRBV12-3 or TRBV12-4, with TRBD1 matching over 7 bases. The CDR3 extends over 15 amino acids. V gave up 4 bases and J gave up 7 bases; unmatched junction bases: 10. Here the CDR3 reads CASSSSRQGLNEQFF. The CDR3 nucleotides read TGTGCCAGCAGTTCGTCGAGACAGGGCCTTAATGAGCAGTTCTTC.

This clonotype has more than one count but fewer than ten. V and J are TRBV11-2 and TRBJ2-3, with TRBD2 matching 8 bases. The CDR3 spans 17 residues. The germline CDR1 and CDR2 sequences are SGHAT and FQNNGV. The ends lost 1 base at V and 0 bases at J; junction bases unmatched: 6. CDR3 in amino acids: CASSLGRGEVSTDTQYF. The DNA for the CDR3 is TGTGCCAGCAGCTTAGGGCGGGGGGAAGTTAGCACAGATACGCAGTATTTT.

The chain uses TRBV6-1 and TRBJ1-4, with 8 bases matching TRBD1. Germline CDR1 MNHNS, CDR2 SASEGT. The junction had 6 bases not matched to a gene; V was cut back by 7 bases and J by 5 bases. The CDR3 loop spans 14 amino acids. CDR3 amino acids: CASKRDRNNEKLFF. The CDR3 DNA follows: TGTGCCAGCAAGAGGGACAGGAACAATGAAAAACTGTTTTTT.

This sequence joins TRBV19 and TRBJ2-7; 8 nucleotides line up with TRBD2. The germline gives CDR1 LNHDA, CDR2 SQIVND (reference sequence). The CDR3 runs to 15 residues. The ends lost 5 bases at V and 5 bases at J; junction bases unmatched: 11. The CDR3: CASSSGGQGYDEQYF. CDR3 sequence (DNA): TGTGCCAGTAGTTCGGGAGGGCAGGGCTACGACGAGCAGTACTTC.

This chain joins TRBV5-1 and TRBJ2-1; D assignment may be TRBD1 or TRBD2 (5 bases each). V was clipped by 4 bases and J by 8 bases, with 16 bases between them. The CDR3 is 14 amino acids. Germline V gene sequence: CDR1 SGHRS, CDR2 YFSETQ. CDR3 coding DNA: TGCGCCAGCAGCGTCCCCCAGGGAGCGGATGAGCAGTTCTTC. It specifies CASSVPQGADEQFF. Full variable domain (rest looked up from reference TRBV5-1 and TRBJ2-1): KAGVTQTPRYLIKTRGQQVTLSCSPISGHRSVSWYQQTPGQGLQFLFEYFSETQRNKGNFPGRFSGRQFSNSRSEMNVSTLELGDSALYLCASSVPQGADEQFFGPGTRLTVL.

This clonotype appeared a few times. The chain has TRBV7-8 and TRBJ2-5, with unresolved D. The germline V gene has CDR1 SGHVS and CDR2 FQNEAQ. There are 11 residues in the CDR3. The V end was cut by 8 bases, the J end by 2 bases, with 6 bases between. The CDR3 loop reads CASAVQETQYF. CDR3 DNA sequence: TGTGCCAGCGCAGTACAAGAGACCCAGTACTTC.

The sample holds a few counts of this clonotype. V gene TRBV4-3 combines with J gene TRBJ2-7; 7 bases map to TRBD1. The CDR3 loop spans 15 amino acids. Germline-derived CDR1 and CDR2 are LGHNA and YSLEER. Unmatched junction bases numbered 5, after V lost 1 base and J lost 2 bases. CDR3 coding DNA: TGCGCCAGCAGCCAAGGGACAGGTTCAGCCTACGAGCAGTACTTC. It yields the protein CASSQGTGSAYEQYF.

V is TRBV3-1 and J is TRBJ1-5; possibly TRBD1 for D (5 bases). Deletions cut 0 bases from V and 1 base from J, with 13 bases between. Germline loops: CDR1 LGHDT, CDR2 YNNKEL (reference sequence). The CDR3 runs to 17 residues. The CDR3 sequence is CASSQDGAVDSNQPQHF. CDR3 bases: TGTGCCAGCAGCCAAGATGGGGCAGTGGACAGCAATCAGCCCCAGCATTTT.

This clonotype has only a few counts. The V call is TRBV20-1, the J call TRBJ2-3, with 10 bases that match TRBD2. Trimming removed 8 bases from V and 4 bases from J; junction bases left unmatched: 21. The CDR3 runs 18 residues. Germline lookup yields CDR1 DFQATT and CDR2 SNEGSKA (reference sequence). The CDR3 loop is CSPKRNTPASGSADTQYF. CDR3 nucleotide sequence: TGCAGTCCGAAACGCAACACACCGGCTAGCGGGAGTGCAGATACGCAGTATTTT.